Listed below are T cell receptor beta chains from one sample, sequenced in a study of beta chain features in type 1 diabetes. Clones were sequenced by immunoSEQ multiplex PCR, and TCRdb holds only the in-frame ones, with some missing. The sample lists about 640,000 clones, under 15% occurring once. The sequenced sample was naive CD4+ T cells from blood. These receptors were taken from a man under 40 with type 1 diabetes. CDR3s include the opening cysteine and the closing phenylalanine or tryptophan. D genes are given only for firm matches. A row's size may be missing; if present it is once, few, many or a size class.

V gene,clone size,D gene,J gene,CDR3 protein,CDR3 DNA
TRBV28,once,.,TRBJ2-7,CASGGNHYEQYF,TGTGCCAGCGGAGGGAATCACTACGAGCAGTACTTC
TRBV4-2,few,.,TRBJ2-5,CASSQDEGRLEETQYF,TGTGCCAGCAGCCAAGATGAAGGGAGACTAGAAGAGACCCAGTACTTC
TRBV29-1,few,.,TRBJ1-1,CSVEGRLNTEAFF,TGCAGCGTGGAGGGACGCTTGAACACTGAAGCTTTCTTT
TRBV6-5,few,.,TRBJ2-7,CASSRGTDSSYEQYF,TGTGCCAGCAGCAGAGGGACGGACAGCTCCTACGAGCAGTACTTC
TRBV19,.,TRBD1,TRBJ1-6,CASRDRDNSPLHF,TGTGCCAGTAGGGACAGGGATAATTCACCCCTCCACTTT
TRBV10-2,few,.,TRBJ1-3,CASSGPSGNTIYF,TGCGCCAGCAGTGGCCCCTCTGGAAACACCATATATTTT
TRBV6-1,few,.,TRBJ1-5,CASSTGTHPGPQHF,TGTGCCAGCAGTACAGGGACGCATCCAGGGCCCCAGCATTTT
TRBV20-1,few,.,TRBJ2-1,CSARGSLLQFF,TGCAGTGCTAGAGGCTCACTCCTACAGTTCTTC
TRBV9,.,.,TRBJ1-3,CASSVAAGAGDTIYF,TGTGCCAGCAGCGTAGCGGCAGGGGCTGGGGACACCATATATTTT
TRBV13,few,.,TRBJ1-2,CASSNLPGRARYGYTF,TGTGCCAGCAGCAATCTCCCGGGACGCGCGCGCTATGGCTACACCTTC
TRBV18,.,.,TRBJ2-7,CASSPDDRGRQYF,TGTGCCAGCTCACCGGATGACCGAGGACGGCAGTACTTC
TRBV5-1,.,.,TRBJ2-5,CASSFKGGEETQYF,TGCGCCAGCAGCTTCAAAGGGGGGGAGGAGACCCAGTACTTC
TRBV5-1,.,.,TRBJ1-2,CASSFGGSTNGYTF,TGCGCCAGCAGCTTCGGGGGTTCCACCAATGGCTACACCTTC
TRBV6-6,.,.,TRBJ1-2,CASSYSTEGAVGYTF,TGTGCCAGCAGTTACTCGACGGAGGGCGCGGTTGGCTACACCTTC
TRBV29-1,few,.,TRBJ2-3,CSVAGGLGDTQYF,TGCAGCGTTGCCGGGGGCCTCGGAGATACGCAGTATTTT
TRBV6-6,few,TRBD1,TRBJ2-7,CASRPGTARHEQYF,TGTGCCAGCAGACCCGGGACAGCCCGTCACGAGCAGTACTTC
TRBV5-4,few,TRBD2,TRBJ2-5,CASSSGAGTSGGKKETQYF,TGTGCCAGCAGCTCAGGCGCCGGGACTAGCGGGGGGAAAAAAGAGACCCAGTACTTC
TRBV6-5,few,.,TRBJ2-7,CASSYEARSYEQYF,TGTGCCAGCAGTTACGAGGCCAGGTCCTACGAGCAGTACTTC
TRBV18,.,.,TRBJ2-1,CASSPPAGSEQFF,TGTGCCAGCTCACCACCTGCAGGTAGTGAGCAGTTCTTC
TRBV7-2,once,TRBD1,TRBJ1-6,CASSRQGALSPLHF,TGTGCCAGCAGCCGACAGGGGGCTCTGTCACCCCTCCACTTT
TRBV6-5,.,.,TRBJ1-2,CASSSRDYGYTF,TGTGCCAGCAGCTCCAGGGACTATGGCTACACCTTC
TRBV13,few,.,TRBJ2-5,CASSLNRVRVIQETQYF,TGTGCCAGCAGCTTAAATAGGGTCAGGGTGATCCAAGAGACCCAGTACTTC
TRBV7-9,.,.,TRBJ2-5,CASSSGEETQYF,TGTGCCAGCAGCTCGGGCGAAGAGACCCAGTACTTC
TRBV7-2,.,.,TRBJ2-7,CASSSGSSWDEQYF,TGTGCCAGCAGCTCAGGATCGTCCTGGGACGAGCAGTACTTC
TRBV6-5,.,.,TRBJ2-5,CASSGGTFQETQYF,TGTGCCAGCAGTGGGGGAACTTTCCAAGAGACCCAGTACTTC
TRBV6-5,few,.,TRBJ2-1,CAISVSESYNEQFF,TGTGCCATCAGTGTTTCAGAGTCCTACAATGAGCAGTTCTTC
TRBV2,.,.,TRBJ1-2,CASSEVQLRGYTF,TGTGCCAGCAGTGAAGTACAGCTACGTGGCTACACCTTC
TRBV10-3,few,.,TRBJ1-5,CAISESAQNNQPQHF,TGTGCCATCAGTGAGTCTGCACAGAATAATCAGCCCCAGCATTTT
TRBV7-2,few,.,TRBJ1-5,CASSTRNQPQHF,TGTGCCAGCAGCACGCGGAATCAGCCCCAGCATTTT
TRBV4-3,.,.,TRBJ1-3,CASSQGTGHFSGNTIYF,TGCGCCAGCAGCCAAGGCACAGGACATTTCTCTGGAAACACCATATATTTT
TRBV28,few,TRBD2,TRBJ2-3,CASSLLAGGPGTDTQYF,TGTGCCAGCAGTTTGCTAGCGGGGGGGCCGGGCACAGATACGCAGTATTTT
TRBV6-1,.,.,TRBJ2-5,CASSDLHRVYQETQYF,TGTGCCAGCAGTGATCTCCACAGGGTCTACCAAGAGACCCAGTACTTC
TRBV6-5,few,TRBD1,TRBJ2-7,CASSAPVDRGEQYF,TGTGCCAGCAGTGCCCCCGTGGACAGGGGCGAGCAGTACTTC
TRBV11-2,few,.,TRBJ2-7,CASSANFLEQYF,TGTGCCAGCAGCGCTAACTTTCTCGAGCAGTACTTC
TRBV10-1,few,.,TRBJ2-2,CASRHSGLSNTGELFF,TGCGCCAGCAGACACAGTGGACTAAGTAACACCGGGGAGCTGTTTTTT
TRBV20-1,few,.,TRBJ2-5,CSANTWETQYF,TGCAGTGCTAACACTTGGGAGACCCAGTACTTC
TRBV18,.,.,TRBJ1-1,CASSPRRGQNTEAFF,TGTGCCAGCTCTCCCAGGCGTGGGCAGAACACTGAAGCTTTCTTT
TRBV5-4,few,.,TRBJ2-2,CASSLQGYTGELFF,TGTGCCAGCAGCTTGCAGGGGTACACCGGGGAGCTGTTTTTT
TRBV19,.,.,TRBJ2-7,CASSILGYEQYF,TGTGCCAGTAGTATATTAGGGTACGAGCAGTACTTC
TRBV30,few,TRBD1,TRBJ1-5,CAWSGPGGYSNQPQHF,TGTGCCTGGAGCGGGCCAGGGGGTTATAGCAATCAGCCCCAGCATTTT
TRBV19,few,.,TRBJ2-3,CASRSEPLGDTQYF,TGTGCCAGTAGGTCCGAACCGCTTGGTGATACGCAGTATTTT
TRBV6-6,few,.,TRBJ2-5,CASSSSQETQYF,TGTGCCAGCAGTAGCAGCCAAGAGACCCAGTACTTC
TRBV27,.,.,TRBJ2-1,CASSSTPGLTYNEQFF,TGTGCCAGCAGTTCCACGCCGGGACTGACCTACAATGAGCAGTTCTTC
TRBV7-9,few,.,TRBJ2-3,CASSLELWRGQHSDTQYF,TGTGCCAGCAGCTTAGAGTTGTGGAGGGGGCAACACTCAGATACGCAGTATTTT
TRBV29-1,.,.,TRBJ1-2,CSAAGAGAVGYGYTF,TGCAGCGCCGCCGGGGCGGGGGCGGTCGGCTATGGCTACACCTTC
TRBV15,few,.,TRBJ2-3,CATSRVTLTDTQYF,TGTGCCACCAGCAGAGTTACTCTCACAGATACGCAGTATTTT
TRBV9,.,.,TRBJ1-2,CASSVGARESEGRSYGYTF,TGTGCCAGCAGCGTAGGGGCGCGCGAATCGGAGGGTAGATCCTATGGCTACACCTTC
TRBV7-3,few,TRBD1,TRBJ2-1,CASSSMTGDRFF,TGTGCCAGCAGCTCAATGACAGGGGATCGGTTCTTC
TRBV29-1,.,.,TRBJ2-2,CSVRSLETAGELFF,TGCAGCGTCCGAAGCCTTGAGACCGCCGGGGAGCTGTTTTTT
TRBV4-3,.,.,TRBJ2-1,CASSQDWSRASYNEQFF,TGCGCCAGCAGCCAAGATTGGTCGCGGGCTTCCTACAATGAGCAGTTCTTC
TRBV28,once,.,TRBJ2-4,CASQMGAKNIQYF,TGTGCCAGCCAGATGGGAGCCAAAAACATTCAGTACTTC
TRBV7-9,.,TRBD1,TRBJ2-5,CASSTWTGSETQYF,TGTGCCAGCAGCACGTGGACAGGGTCGGAGACCCAGTACTTC
TRBV18,.,.,TRBJ2-7,CASSPPSGQSSYEQYF,TGTGCCAGCTCACCACCTTCAGGTCAGAGCTCCTACGAGCAGTACTTC